This T cell receptor (beta chain) was identified in a study of control samples from healthy donors and cancer patients. TCRdb's copy holds only in-frame clones and misses some; the assay was immunoSEQ multiplex PCR. The data hold 100,000 to 150,000 clones, with just under 90% observed a single time. V shed 9 bases and J shed 6 bases, with 20 bases lying between them. Germline values: CDR1 LNHDA, CDR2 SQIVND (reference sequence). The CDR3 spans 14 residues. The TCR originated in a man aged 50 to 59 with head and neck cancer. Sequenced material: PBMCs. The chain employs TRBV19 and TRBJ1-1; tentative D call: TRBD1 (6 bases). This chain's CDR3 is CASTRAGDGPEAFF. The DNA of the CDR3 is TGTGCCAGCACAAGGGCAGGGGATGGCCCTGAAGCTTTCTTT.